A selection of T cell receptor beta chains follows, all from one sample in a study of T cell repertoires in cytomegalovirus infection. TCRdb passed the reads through MiXCR, listing each CDR3 protein once. The data contain fewer than 1,000,000 distinct CDR3 sequences, under 40% of them seen just once; the ten biggest clones take up 13%. Antigens of these TCRs are unknown. The material was cultured CD8+ T cells from PBMCs, obtained from culture after CMV antigen stimulation. These receptor sequences come from a human donor in good health (CMV status not recorded). Some clones in this sample may be carry-over from other donors' samples. CDR3s include the opening cysteine and the closing phenylalanine or tryptophan. The size entry is marked missing in some rows and otherwise reads once, few, many or a size class.

J,V,size,CDR3
TRBJ1-4,TRBV5-1,.,CASSSQGGGGQGKLFF
TRBJ2-3,TRBV7-2,many,CASSLVGLAGASPTDTQYF
TRBJ1-1,TRBV5-5,many,CASSLIEGARTEAFF
TRBJ2-1,TRBV7-2,many,CASSSIFFALAVPNNEQFF
TRBJ2-5,TRBV7-9,many,CASSLARQGGKETQYF
TRBJ2-5,TRBV7-6,.,CASSTGLAGGKTQYF
TRBJ2-6,TRBV5-1,few,CASSSEGVSQVDSGANVLTF
TRBJ1-5,TRBV7-6,many,CASSLGPGGGNQPQHF
TRBJ1-6,TRBV4-3,.,CASSQDFVGQGYSPLHF
TRBJ2-7,TRBV7-6,.,CASSLRSSPTYEQYF
TRBJ2-6,TRBV4-1,.,CASSSRDLGNPGANVLTF
TRBJ1-2,TRBV4-1,.,CASSHVDRVDYGYTF
TRBJ2-3,TRBV2,.,CASSAGAGRGDTQYF
TRBJ2-2,TRBV2,few,CASSERLAGMRNTGELFF
TRBJ1-5,TRBV10-3,few,CATFTGASNQPQHF
TRBJ1-5,TRBV7-8,many,CASSPGQGLDQPQHF
TRBJ1-6,TRBV12-3/TRBV12-4,.,CASSDRGGYRPLHF
TRBJ2-6,TRBV7-9,few,CASSLRSAGAGGANVLTF
TRBJ1-1,TRBV12-3/TRBV12-4,.,CADRVGILGGDTTEAFF
TRBJ2-6,TRBV25-1,few,CASSVRDRVSGANVLTF
TRBJ2-3,TRBV7-9,many,CASSLGDGGTDTQYF
TRBJ1-1,TRBV11-2,.,CASSLWRAVGNTEAFF
TRBJ2-1,TRBV20-1,.,CSARDSEAYSYNEQFF